Included here is one T cell receptor (beta chain) sequence, with context. V was clipped by 5 bases and J by 6 bases, with 16 bases between them. Germline V CDR1 and CDR2: SGHVS, FQNEAQ. The CDR3 loop spans 14 amino acids. This entry comes from a study of blood T cell repertoires in COVID-19. For the study at large: Acute-phase and convalescent COVID-19 samples originated in the United States, Italy and Spain. Sample material is recorded as cDNA or gDNA derived from T cells, B-cell-depleted T cells, or PBMCs.

Only in-frame clones appear in the TCRdb table, and some are missing; sequencing was by immunoSEQ multiplex PCR. The data contain 350,000 or so clones, about 88% of them singletons. Two negative PCRs, clearance, or symptom resolution had been documented for recovered Cohort 3 donors. The sequencing input was PBMCs or T cells enriched from blood (not recorded which). The sequence was collected from a woman in her thirties who had recovered from COVID-19. The chain couples TRBV7-8 to TRBJ1-1; D not resolved. The CDR3 bases are TGTGCCAGCAGCCTGAGGCCAACCCCCGCTGAAGCTTTCTTT. Protein product: CASSLRPTPAEAFF.